The rows below give T cell receptor beta chains drawn from one sample of a study of shared clonotypes between healthy human individuals. Only in-frame clones appear in the TCRdb table, and some are missing; sequencing was by immunoSEQ multiplex PCR. The sample holds hundreds of thousands of clones, about 98% seen once. The sequenced sample consisted of naive CD8+ T cells sorted from blood. These receptors were obtained from a man under 40 in good health. Both conserved end residues are part of each CDR3. D genes are given only for firm matches. Clone sizes are given selectively: once, few, many, or a class where the clone is expanded.

D gene | clone size | J gene | V gene | CDR3 length | CDR3 protein | CDR3 DNA
NA | NA | TRBJ2-1 | TRBV18 | 14 | CASSPKSPHNEQFF | TGTGCCAGCTCACCAAAGTCCCCTCATAATGAGCAGTTCTTC
NA | NA | TRBJ2-7 | TRBV29-1 | 14 | CSVAGHRNSYEQYF | TGCAGCGTTGCCGGCCACCGAAACTCCTACGAGCAGTACTTC
NA | NA | TRBJ2-7 | TRBV6-5 | 13 | CASSYSWDYEQYF | TGTGCCAGCAGTTACTCTTGGGACTACGAGCAGTACTTC
NA | NA | TRBJ1-2 | TRBV29-1 | 14 | CSVEVGGMVNGYTF | TGCAGCGTTGAAGTCGGGGGCATGGTGAATGGCTACACCTTC
NA | NA | TRBJ1-1 | TRBV7-9 | 16 | CASSLPLGDGNTEAFF | TGTGCCAGCAGCTTACCCCTGGGGGACGGGAACACTGAAGCTTTCTTT
TRBD1 | NA | TRBJ2-7 | TRBV18 | 16 | CASSPPGGRGLYEQYF | TGTGCCAGCTCACCACCGGGGGGCAGGGGGCTTTACGAGCAGTACTTC
TRBD2 | NA | TRBJ2-7 | TRBV11-2 | 15 | CASSLGPSGSYEQYF | TGTGCCAGCAGCTTAGGCCCTAGCGGGAGCTACGAGCAGTACTTC
TRBD1 | NA | TRBJ2-3 | TRBV28 | 14 | CASSTNQGADTQYF | TGTGCCAGCAGTACAAACCAGGGGGCAGATACGCAGTATTTT
NA | NA | TRBJ2-3 | TRBV10-1 | 14 | CASSEEAPIDTQYF | TGCGCCAGCAGTGAAGAAGCGCCTATAGATACGCAGTATTTT
NA | NA | TRBJ1-2 | TRBV15 | 14 | CATSRENAGEGYTF | TGTGCCACCAGCAGAGAGAATGCAGGAGAAGGCTACACCTTC
NA | NA | TRBJ2-1 | TRBV11-3 | 14 | CASSPGTGNYEQFF | TGTGCCAGCAGCCCGGGGACGGGGAACTATGAGCAGTTCTTC
NA | NA | TRBJ2-7 | TRBV2 | 15 | CASSEAGSVWREQYF | TGTGCCAGCAGTGAAGCTGGCAGTGTATGGCGGGAGCAGTACTTC
NA | NA | TRBJ2-1 | TRBV29-1 | 15 | CSVAGTSKRYNEQFF | TGCAGCGTGGCGGGGACTTCCAAGAGATACAATGAGCAGTTCTTC
TRBD2 | once | TRBJ2-2 | TRBV27 | 14 | CASSLSWEGGELFF | TGTGCCAGCAGTTTAAGCTGGGAGGGCGGGGAGCTGTTTTTT
NA | NA | TRBJ2-3 | TRBV5-1 | 13 | CASSLGWRDTQYF | TGCGCCAGCAGCCTTGGATGGAGGGATACGCAGTATTTT
NA | NA | TRBJ2-3 | TRBV29-1 | 11 | CSVEVADTQYF | TGCAGCGTCGAGGTGGCAGATACGCAGTATTTT
NA | NA | TRBJ1-2 | TRBV19 | 17 | CASSILVTKPGHYGYTF | TGTGCCAGTAGCATATTAGTGACTAAGCCTGGGCACTATGGCTACACCTTC
TRBD1 | NA | TRBJ2-7 | TRBV19 | 11 | CASGQLYEQYF | TGTGCCTCGGGACAGCTCTACGAGCAGTACTTC
TRBD2 | NA | TRBJ2-7 | TRBV4-3 | 16 | CASSQDPTSWPNEQYF | TGCGCCAGCAGCCAAGACCCGACTAGCTGGCCGAATGAGCAGTACTTC
NA | NA | TRBJ2-3 | TRBV28 | 16 | CASSGWRAEGTDTQYF | TGTGCCAGCAGTGGGTGGCGAGCGGAGGGCACAGATACGCAGTATTTT
NA | NA | TRBJ2-3 | TRBV9 | 12 | CASSGTSDTQYF | TGTGCCAGCAGCGGAACTAGTGATACGCAGTATTTT
NA | NA | TRBJ2-1 | TRBV4-1 | 15 | CASSQDPSPYNEQFF | TGCGCCAGCAGCCAAGATCCTAGCCCTTACAATGAGCAGTTCTTC
NA | NA | TRBJ2-1 | TRBV7-2 | 13 | CASSLAGGNEQFF | TGTGCCAGCAGCTTAGCGGGAGGCAATGAGCAGTTCTTC
NA | NA | TRBJ1-1 | TRBV19 | 13 | CASSIPRDAEAFF | TGTGCCAGTAGTATCCCCAGGGACGCTGAAGCTTTCTTT
TRBD1 | NA | TRBJ1-2 | TRBV27 | 13 | CASSRQGPYGYTF | TGTGCCAGCAGTAGACAGGGACCCTATGGCTACACCTTC
TRBD2 | NA | TRBJ2-1 | TRBV19 | 16 | CASSIGGLAAYNEQFF | TGTGCCAGTAGTATAGGGGGACTAGCGGCCTACAATGAGCAGTTCTTC
NA | NA | TRBJ1-3 | TRBV7-6 | 16 | CASSSPLGRSGNTIYF | TGTGCCAGCAGCTCCCCCCTAGGGAGATCTGGAAACACCATATATTTT
NA | once | TRBJ1-2 | TRBV7-9 | 13 | CASSYGSSYGYTF | TGTGCCAGCAGCTACGGGTCCAGCTATGGCTACACCTTC
TRBD2 | NA | TRBJ2-7 | TRBV28 | 16 | CASSLYPAGGDHEQYF | TGTGCCAGCAGTTTATATCCAGCGGGAGGGGACCACGAGCAGTACTTC
NA | NA | TRBJ2-3 | TRBV6-5 | 14 | CASSSGGRTDTQYF | TGTGCCAGCAGTTCTGGGGGACGCACAGATACGCAGTATTTT
NA | NA | TRBJ2-1 | TRBV9 | 15 | CASSVEQIAYNEQFF | TGTGCCAGCAGCGTAGAACAGATAGCCTACAATGAGCAGTTCTTC
NA | once | TRBJ2-3 | TRBV6-6 | 16 | CASSYSLGMETDTQYF | NA
TRBD2 | NA | TRBJ2-7 | TRBV5-1 | 15 | CASSLGRGRGYEQYF | TGCGCCAGCAGCTTGGGTCGCGGGAGGGGCTACGAGCAGTACTTC
NA | NA | TRBJ2-1 | TRBV10-3 | 11 | CAISEGLLKFF | TGTGCCATCAGTGAAGGGCTCTTAAAGTTCTTC
TRBD2 | NA | TRBJ2-3 | TRBV25-1 | 16 | CASTPLAGDGADTQYF | TGTGCCAGCACCCCTCTAGCGGGAGATGGCGCAGATACGCAGTATTTT
NA | NA | TRBJ1-3 | TRBV9 | 15 | CASSALATDGNTIYF | TGTGCCAGCAGCGCCCTGGCGACAGATGGAAACACCATATATTTT
TRBD2 | NA | TRBJ2-1 | TRBV10-2 | 16 | CASSEFGTSASGEQFF | TGCGCCAGCAGTGAGTTCGGGACTAGCGCGAGTGGGGAGCAGTTCTTC
NA | NA | TRBJ2-2 | TRBV9 | 11 | CASFGGGELFF | TGTGCCAGCTTCGGAGGCGGGGAGCTGTTTTTT
TRBD2 | NA | TRBJ2-3 | TRBV12-5 | 17 | CASGFQPTSGATDTQYF | TGTGCTAGTGGTTTTCAACCGACTAGCGGGGCCACAGATACGCAGTATTTT
NA | NA | TRBJ1-1 | TRBV7-6 | 16 | CASSLSRAGANTEAFF | TGTGCCAGCAGCTTAAGCCGGGCTGGGGCGAACACTGAAGCTTTCTTT
NA | NA | TRBJ1-1 | TRBV11-2 | 15 | CASSLVQGLNTEAFF | TGTGCCAGCAGCTTAGTTCAGGGCCTGAACACTGAAGCTTTCTTT
NA | NA | TRBJ1-5 | TRBV30 | 13 | CALTDGTGQPQHF | TGTGCCTTGACCGACGGAACCGGTCAGCCCCAGCATTTT
NA | NA | TRBJ2-7 | TRBV15 | 13 | CATSRDQEYEQYF | TGTGCCACCAGCAGAGATCAGGAGTACGAGCAGTACTTC
TRBD2 | NA | TRBJ2-1 | TRBV13 | 15 | CASSSRNLAGGPQFF | TGTGCCAGCAGCTCCCGAAATTTAGCGGGAGGGCCCCAGTTCTTC
NA | NA | TRBJ1-1 | TRBV6-4 | 13 | CASSEVQGTEAFF | TGTGCCAGCAGTGAAGTACAGGGAACTGAAGCTTTCTTT
TRBD1 | NA | TRBJ2-7 | TRBV10-3 | 13 | CAISRDRVIEQYF | TGTGCCATCAGCCGGGACAGGGTGATTGAGCAGTACTTC
NA | NA | TRBJ2-4 | TRBV20-1 | 11 | CSARPQNIQYF | TGCAGTGCGAGGCCCCAAAACATTCAGTACTTC
NA | once | TRBJ1-5 | TRBV28 | 13 | CASSLPGFQPQHF | TGTGCCAGCAGTTTACCTGGGTTTCAGCCCCAGCATTTT
TRBD2 | NA | TRBJ2-1 | TRBV11-3 | 17 | CASSFHPGTSGNNEQFF | TGTGCCAGCAGCTTCCACCCCGGGACTAGCGGGAACAATGAGCAGTTCTTC
TRBD2 | NA | TRBJ2-1 | TRBV5-6 | 16 | CASSGRGTVKYNEQFF | TGTGCCAGCAGCGGGCGGGGGACTGTGAAGTACAATGAGCAGTTCTTC
NA | NA | TRBJ1-5 | TRBV6-1 | 15 | CASSESTLRDQPQHF | TGTGCCAGCAGTGAAAGCACCCTAAGGGATCAGCCCCAGCATTTT
TRBD2 | once | TRBJ2-1 | TRBV9 | 15 | CASSVGSGSNDEQFF | TGTGCCAGCAGCGTAGGAAGCGGGAGTAACGATGAGCAGTTCTTC
TRBD2 | once | TRBJ2-1 | TRBV14 | 22 | CASSQVGLAGGPVAVPNNEQFF | TGTGCCAGCAGCCAAGTCGGACTAGCGGGAGGGCCCGTCGCCGTCCCCAACAATGAGCAGTTCTTC